The clone carrying this TCR beta chain was seen only a few times. TCRdb fed the 5' RACE reads into MiXCR, producing one record per CDR3 protein. The sample includes about 530,000 distinct CDR3 sequences, 13% to 15% seen only once; the top ten take less than 0.5%. The sample comes from a study of identical twins. V lost 6 bases and J lost 5; bases outside the gene matches: 13. The CDR3 sequence is 17 residues long. Looked up from germline, CDR1 is MGHRA and CDR2 is YSYEKL. The data were also submitted as part of a second study, on yellow fever vaccine responses in identical twins.

The sample was CD4+ T cells sorted from blood. The receptor was derived from a woman in her late teens or twenties in good health. The chain couples TRBV4-1 to TRBJ2-3, with 11 bases aligning to TRBD2. In nucleotides, the CDR3 is TGCGCCAGCAGAAAGGGAGGTAGCGGGGGGGCAATAGATACGCAGTATTTT. Its protein product is CASRKGGSGGAIDTQYF.